The 29 T cell receptor beta chains below were found in one sample sequenced in a study of blood T cells in healthy people across ages. The authors ran a second PCR of roughly 6 to 12 cycles using a sample-barcoded 5' primer and a J-beta primer mix. TCRdb re-called the 5' RACE reads with MiXCR, one entry per CDR3 protein. The data show hundreds of thousands of distinct CDR3 sequences, 55% to 70% seen once. Sequencing was done on a sample of blood. These receptors all stem from a man under 40 in good health.

The chain employs TRBV20-1 and TRBJ2-7, with 14 bases matching TRBD2. Germline values: CDR1 DFQATT, CDR2 SNEGSKA (reference sequence). J lost 10 bases, V lost 3 bases, and 14 bases had no gene match. The CDR3 covers 16 residues. The CDR3 protein is CSARGTSGSIQEAQYF. CDR3 coding DNA: TGCAGTGCTAGGGGGACTAGCGGGAGTATCCAAGAGGCCCAGTACTTC.

The J gene is TRBJ2-1, the V gene TRBV28; D perhaps matches TRBD1 (6 bases). Germline CDR1 and CDR2: MDHEN and SYDVKM. The CDR3 is 15 amino acids. Trimming removed 3 bases at V and 15 bases at J, with 24 bases between. CDR3 sequence: CASSFSQYRASPVFF. For the CDR3, the DNA is TGTGCCAGCAGTTTTTCCCAATACAGGGCAAGTCCGGTGTTCTTC.

This clonotype was picked up a small number of times. V gene TRBV7-9 combines with J gene TRBJ2-4; TRBD1 matches 9 bases. The end of the DNA fits TRBJ2-7 better, so the J call may be wrong. From germline, CDR1 is SEHNR and CDR2 FQNEAQ (reference sequence). This CDR3 is 14 amino acids long. The CDR3 DNA is TGTGCCAGCAGCTTCCCGGGACAGGGTTTCGAGCAGTACTTC. It encodes CASSFPGQGFEQYF.

The chain couples TRBV6-5 to TRBJ2-1; 7 bases are shared with TRBD2. In germline, CDR1 is MNHEY, CDR2 SVGAGI. This CDR3 has 14 amino acids. With V trimmed by 0 bases and J by 5 bases, 1 base remained unmatched. The CDR3 DNA reads as TGTGCCAGCAGTTACTCGGGAGGGGACAATGAGCAGTTCTTC. It translates to CASSYSGGDNEQFF.

The rearrangement links TRBV20-1 to TRBJ2-5; D ambiguous. The better agreement between TRBJ2-7 and the DNA end casts doubt on the J call. The germline CDR1 and CDR2 sequences are DFQATT and SNEGSKA (reference sequence). This CDR3 contains 11 residues. DNA of the CDR3: TGCAGTGCTAGACAGACTGGCGAGCAGTACTTC. Amino acids: CSARQTGEQYF.

The chain couples TRBV28 to TRBJ2-3; D remains unclear. CDR1 and CDR2 (germline): MDHEN, SYDVKM. This CDR3 is 11 amino acids long. V dropped 4 bases and J dropped 7 bases, with 6 bases sitting between them. The CDR3 here is CASSSTNTQYF. In DNA form, the CDR3 reads TGTGCCAGCAGTTCCACGAATACGCAGTATTTT.

The chain has TRBV7-9 and TRBJ2-7; TRBD1 agrees at 9 bases. Trimming cost V 7 bases and J 0 bases; bases outside gene matches: 10. Germline CDR1 is SEHNR and CDR2 is FQNEAQ (reference sequence). This CDR3 has 16 amino acids. CDR3 DNA sequence: TGTGCCAGCATAGATCTAGGGACAGGGAGCTCCTACGAGCAGTACTTC. Encoded protein: CASIDLGTGSSYEQYF. The full variable domain, in which reference TRBV7-9 and TRBJ2-7 provide the parts outside the CDR3, is DTGVSQNPRHKITKRGQNVTFRCDPISEHNRLYWYRQTLGQGPEFLTYFQNEAQLEKSRLLSDRFSAERPKGSFSTLEIQRTEQGDSAMYLCASIDLGTGSSYEQYFGPGTRLTVT.

This chain uses TRBV20-1 with TRBJ2-1, with D possibly called TRBD1 or TRBD2 (6 bases each). The CDR3 has 14 amino acids. V was cut by 3 bases and J by 7 bases, with 16 bases left in between. Germline CDR1 reads DFQATT; CDR2 reads SNEGSKA (reference sequence). Written as DNA, the CDR3 is TGCAGTGCTAGCGGGAGAGGGGGGTTAAATGAGCAGTTCTTC. Protein product: CSASGRGGLNEQFF.

V is TRBV5-5 and J is TRBJ2-7; the D gene is possibly TRBD1 (6 bases). CDR1 and CDR2 from the germline V gene are SGHKS and YYEKEE (reference sequence). The CDR3 extends over 14 amino acids. Trimming stripped 0 bases from V and 3 bases from J, with 10 bases between. The CDR3 region is CASSLDRVHYEQYF. CDR3 nucleotide sequence: TGTGCCAGCAGCTTGGACAGGGTCCACTACGAGCAGTACTTC.

With respect to this clonotype: Its ends do not fully match the called genes, so a read error is possible. The J gene is TRBJ2-7, the V gene TRBV14, with D possibly matching TRBD1 (5 bases). Germline values: CDR1 SGHDN, CDR2 FVKESK. CDR3 length: 14 amino acids. DNA of the CDR3: TGTGCCAGCAGCCACCGGACACGTCCCTACGAGCTGTACTTC. Translated, it gives CASSHRTRPYELYF.

As regards this clonotype: A much larger clone sits a single nucleotide away, making a read error possible. The chain links TRBV7-9 to TRBJ2-5; a weak D match, TRBD2 (6 bases). CDR1 and CDR2 from the germline V gene are SEHNR and FQNEAQ (reference sequence). V dropped 6 bases and J dropped 4 bases, with 15 bases sitting between them. The CDR3 runs to 14 residues. Written as DNA, the CDR3 is TGTGCCAGCAGGCACCGGGACTGCGGAGAGACCCAGTACTTC. It translates to CASRHRDCGETQYF.

The V gene is TRBV3-1, the J gene TRBJ1-2; D uncertain. Per the germline V gene, CDR1 is LGHDT and CDR2 is YNNKEL (reference sequence). This CDR3 contains 14 residues. The V and J ends lost 0 bases and 4 bases respectively, with 9 bases between them. This CDR3 is CASSQERGFYGYTF. As DNA, the CDR3 is TGTGCCAGCAGCCAAGAAAGAGGATTCTATGGCTACACCTTC.

The table lists this clonotype with a few counts. The V call is TRBV7-9, the J call TRBJ1-2; tentative D call: TRBD1 (5 bases). Trimming left V 3 bases short and J 6 bases short, with 11 bases between. Germline CDR1 is SEHNR and CDR2 is FQNEAQ (reference sequence). The CDR3 totals 13 residues. For the CDR3, the DNA is TGTGCCAGCAGCTTCCGGGCGGGGGATGGCTACACCTTC. Protein: CASSFRAGDGYTF.

The J gene is TRBJ1-5, the V gene TRBV28, with D possibly TRBD1 on 6 matching bases. V lost 10 bases, J lost 4 bases, and 14 bases lay in between. The CDR3 has 13 amino acids. CDR1 is MDHEN, CDR2 SYDVKM, per germline. The CDR3 bases are TGTGCCACCGCATGGGGGCCAAATCAGCCCCAGCATTTT. Protein product: CATAWGPNQPQHF.

CDR3 DNA sequence: TGCAGCGTTGAAGCGGGAGGTTGGAACAATGAGCAGTTCTTC. Amino acids: CSVEAGGWNNEQFF. This sequence joins TRBV29-1 and TRBJ2-1, with TRBD2 matching 7 bases. The CDR3 spans 14 residues. J lost 5 bases, V lost 1 base, and 5 bases had no gene match. Looked up from germline, CDR1 is SQVTM and CDR2 is ANQGSEA.

The chain carries TRBV5-1 and TRBJ2-3; tentatively, D is TRBD1 (8 bases). Germline lookup yields CDR1 SGHRS and CDR2 YFSETQ. Trimming removed 5 bases from V and 4 bases from J, with 17 bases in between. The CDR3 covers 15 residues. CDR3 in amino acids: CASRQTGEGSDTQYF. CDR3 coding DNA: TGCGCCAGCAGGCAGACAGGGGAGGGTTCAGATACGCAGTATTTT.

J is TRBJ2-5 and V is TRBV10-3; tentatively, D is TRBD1 or TRBD2 (5 bases each). CDR1 ENHRY and CDR2 SYGVKD come from the germline V gene. Trimming took off 10 bases at V and 4 bases at J, with 10 bases between the two ends. The CDR3 is 11 residues long. The CDR3 sequence: CATGTGETQYF. CDR3 DNA sequence: TGTGCCACAGGGACCGGAGAGACCCAGTACTTC.

The chain joins TRBV11-2 to TRBJ2-2, with D unresolved. This CDR3 is 17 amino acids long. V lost 5 bases and J 0 bases, leaving 16 bases between the germline ends. In germline, CDR1 is SGHAT, CDR2 FQNNGV. CDR3 in amino acids: CASSPKGLRANTGELFF. DNA for the CDR3: TGTGCCAGCAGCCCAAAGGGTCTCAGAGCGAACACCGGGGAGCTGTTTTTT.

This sequence joins TRBV9 and TRBJ1-2; D gene ambiguous. Deletions cut 3 bases from V and 2 bases from J, with 8 bases between. The V gene's germline CDR1 is SGDLS and CDR2 YYNGEE. The CDR3 contains 13 residues. CDR3 loop: CASSAVENYGYTF. CDR3 nucleotides: TGTGCCAGCAGCGCCGTAGAGAACTATGGCTACACCTTC.

The genes are TRBV2 and TRBJ2-2; 7 nucleotides align to TRBD1. The V and J ends lost 2 bases and 2 bases, in that order; junction bases with no gene match: 2. The CDR3 runs 15 residues. Per germline, CDR1 SNHLY and CDR2 FYNNEI. The CDR3 DNA follows: TGTGCCAGCAGTGAAAGGGACAGCAACACCGGGGAGCTGTTTTTT. Amino acid sequence: CASSERDSNTGELFF.

The chain carries TRBV12-3 or TRBV12-4 and TRBJ2-3, with D uncertain. V gave up 4 bases and J gave up 8 bases, with 13 bases separating them. CDR3 length: 13 residues. Here the CDR3 reads CASSSSVESTQYF. The CDR3 DNA is TGTGCCAGCAGTTCCTCGGTTGAAAGTACGCAGTATTTT.

The genes are TRBV7-6 and TRBJ2-3; D may be TRBD1 or TRBD2 (6 bases each). Germline V gene lookup returns CDR1 SGHVS and CDR2 FNYEAQ. CDR3 length equals 19 residues. The V and J ends lost 5 bases and 5 bases respectively, with 29 bases between them. For the CDR3, the DNA is TGTGCCAGCAGCGGAGGGGGGCGTGAGCTAGCGATGAGGCAAGATACGCAGTATTTT. The encoded protein is CASSGGGRELAMRQDTQYF.

V is TRBV4-2 and J is TRBJ2-3; unclear D gene. Germline lookup yields CDR1 LGHNA and CDR2 YNFKEQ. The CDR3 runs to 17 residues. The V gene lost 2 bases and the J gene lost 3 bases, with 18 bases spanning the gap. CDR3 amino acids: CASSQTYRVERTDTQYF. The CDR3 DNA follows: TGTGCCAGCAGCCAAACGTACCGGGTCGAGAGGACAGATACGCAGTATTTT.

The V call is TRBV7-9, the J call TRBJ1-2; 7 bases are shared with TRBD1. The CDR3 runs to 14 residues. From germline, CDR1 is SEHNR and CDR2 FQNEAQ (reference sequence). With 3 bases clipped from V and 4 bases from J, the junction kept 5 bases outside the gene matches. Written as DNA, the CDR3 is TGTGCCAGCAGCTTGAACCAGGGGGGCTATGGCTACACCTTC. This sequence encodes CASSLNQGGYGYTF.

Turning to this clonotype: At one end the junction does not follow the germline gene, possibly because of a read error. Here the CDR3 reads CAGRVGQEASPLHF. In DNA, the CDR3 is TGTGCCGGCAGGGTCGGACAGGAAGCTTCACCCCTCCACTTT. J is TRBJ1-6 and V is TRBV6-5; 7 bases fit TRBD1. The CDR3 spans 14 residues. CDR1 is MNHEY and CDR2 is SVGAGI in the germline V gene.

This clonotype has only a few counts. The V and J genes are TRBV20-1 and TRBJ1-2, with D possibly TRBD1 on 6 matching bases. Germline V gene data show CDR1 as DFQATT and CDR2 as SNEGSKA (reference sequence). The CDR3 consists of 12 residues. The ends were cut back, 3 bases at V and 6 bases at J, with 11 bases in the middle. The CDR3 reads CSARGDINGYTF. The CDR3 region has the DNA TGCAGTGCTAGGGGGGACATAAATGGCTACACCTTC.

This clonotype has only a few counts. The V and J genes are TRBV6-5 and TRBJ1-2; no firm D call. V lost 6 bases and J lost 5, with 13 bases in between. In germline, CDR1 is MNHEY, CDR2 SVGAGI. CDR3 length: 13 amino acids. The CDR3 DNA reads as TGTGCCAGCAGGACCGACGGAACTTATGGCTACACCTTC. This gives the protein CASRTDGTYGYTF.

This clonotype was detected ten times or more. The genes are TRBV7-3 and TRBJ2-2; TRBD1 might be the D (6 bases). Trimming took 8 bases from V and 8 from J, leaving 12 bases between them. CDR3 length: 12 amino acids. From germline, CDR1 is SGHTA and CDR2 FQGTGA. The CDR3 nucleotides are TGTGCCAGCCCAGGGGTTCGGGGGGAGCTGTTTTTT. This codes for CASPGVRGELFF.

CDR3 region: CASSPRHRGADTQYF. CDR3 nucleotides: TGCGCCAGCTCCCCTCGTCACCGCGGGGCAGATACGCAGTATTTT. The chain uses TRBV4-3 and TRBJ2-3; weak D call: TRBD2 (6 bases). Germline assignment: CDR1 LGHNA and CDR2 YSLEER. Trimming removed 8 bases at V and 4 bases at J, with 19 bases between. CDR3 length: 15 amino acids.